Listed here are 15 T cell receptor beta chains from one sample, sequenced in a study of cytomegalovirus exposure and HLA in healthy donors. Researchers ran the PCR with 60 Vbeta and 13 Jbeta primers. Generated by immunoSEQ multiplex PCR, the TCRdb table keeps only in-frame clones and is missing some. The sample lists tens of thousands of clones, more than 70% occurring once. Sequencing input: PBMCs. These receptors originate from a woman between 40 and 55 years old in good health and CMV-seropositive.

This clone was found a few times. The V and J genes are TRBV13 and TRBJ2-3, with D hard to call. Trimming took 7 bases from V and 7 from J, leaving 15 bases between them. CDR3 length equals 13 residues. Germline CDR1 and CDR2: PRHDT and FYEKMQ (reference sequence). For the CDR3, the DNA is TGTGCCAGCACCTCACCGAAACTTAATACGCAGTATTTT. Its protein is CASTSPKLNTQYF. Complete variable domain (other parts from reference TRBV13 and TRBJ2-3): AAGVIQSPRHLIKEKRETATLKCYPIPRHDTVYWYQQGPGQDPQFLISFYEKMQSDKGSIPDRFSAQQFSDYHSELNMSSLELGDSALYFCASTSPKLNTQYFGPGTRLTVL.

This CDR3 is CAISEQTGVRDIQYF. CDR3 nucleotides: TGTGCCATCAGTGAACAGACAGGGGTGAGGGACATTCAGTACTTC. The chain uses TRBV10-3 and TRBJ2-4; 8 bases agree with TRBD1. This CDR3 region has 15 residues. V was pared by 3 bases and J by 8 bases, with 9 bases of the junction left unmatched. CDR1 is ENHRY and CDR2 is SYGVKD in the germline V gene.

This clone was counted a few times. The genes are TRBV5-1 and TRBJ1-2; unclear D gene. The CDR3 runs to 15 residues. Germline V lookup: CDR1 SGHRS, CDR2 YFSETQ. The germline V and J ends were trimmed by 1 base and 1 base, with 11 bases remaining between them. DNA of the CDR3: TGCGCCAGCAGCTTGAGTGGAGACGGTAACTATGGCTACACCTTC. It specifies CASSLSGDGNYGYTF.

This chain links TRBV5-1 with TRBJ2-1, with D perhaps TRBD2 (6 bases). Germline CDR1 reads SGHRS; CDR2 reads YFSETQ. This CDR3 has 13 residues. V gave up 1 base and J gave up 8 bases, with 10 bases separating them. CDR3 nucleotides: TGCGCCAGCAGCTTGAGACCGGGGGATGAGCAGTTCTTC. It translates to CASSLRPGDEQFF.

V and J are TRBV7-8 and TRBJ1-4; TRBD1 might be the D (6 bases). V was trimmed by 0 bases and J by 4 bases, leaving 15 bases between them. Per the germline V gene, CDR1 is SGHVS and CDR2 is FQNEAQ. CDR3 size: 17 residues. The CDR3 DNA sequence: TGTGCCAGCAGCTTAGCGCAGGGGAGTTGGAGTAATGAAAAACTGTTTTTT. This translates into CASSLAQGSWSNEKLFF.

This clone was counted a few times. The chain carries TRBV5-4 and TRBJ2-1; 9 bases are shared with TRBD2. The V and J ends lost 0 bases and 5 bases, in that order; junction bases with no gene match: 6. Germline V gene lookup returns CDR1 SGHNT and CDR2 YYREEE (reference sequence). This CDR3 is 16 amino acids long. CDR3: CASSLGGAGGHNEQFF. CDR3 nucleotide sequence: TGTGCCAGCAGCTTGGGAGGAGCGGGGGGTCACAATGAGCAGTTCTTC.

DNA of the CDR3: TGCGCCAGCAGCCATTGGGGGCCTCCTGACACTGAAGCTTTCTTT. Residues: CASSHWGPPDTEAFF. The V gene is TRBV4-3, the J gene TRBJ1-1, with a tentative D call TRBD1 (6 bases). The CDR3 contains 15 residues. CDR1 is LGHNA and CDR2 is YSLEER in the germline V gene. V shed 3 bases and J shed 3 bases, with 14 bases lying between them.

This chain links TRBV27 with TRBJ1-6; D not resolved. CDR3 length: 16 residues. V was pared by 5 bases and J by 3 bases, with 14 bases between. Germline V gives CDR1 MNHEY, CDR2 SMNVEV (reference sequence). In DNA form, the CDR3 reads TGTGCCAGCAGTCCCTATCGGGGTTACTATAATTCACCCCTCCACTTT. Amino acid sequence: CASSPYRGYYNSPLHF.

Turning to this clone: A far more abundant clone sits one base away, making this likely a read error. This sample includes further DNA sequences coding for the same CDR3. V is TRBV10-3 and J is TRBJ1-4; D call uncertain. In germline, CDR1 is ENHRY, CDR2 SYGVKD. CDR3 size: 11 residues. V was cut by 10 bases and J by 7 bases, with 10 bases left in between. This CDR3 reads CASQRGEKLFF. The CDR3 DNA reads TGTGCCAGCCAGCGGGGTGAAAAACTGTTTTTT.

Many counts were recorded for this clone. V is TRBV4-1 and J is TRBJ1-1; tentative D call: TRBD1 (6 bases). V was shortened by 1 base and J by 1 base, with 13 bases between the two germline ends. Germline CDR1 reads MGHRA; CDR2 reads YSYEKL. The CDR3 loop spans 16 amino acids. For the CDR3, the DNA is TGCGCCAGCAGCCAAGGCCTCCTGACAGGGAACACTGAAGCTTTCTTT. This encodes CASSQGLLTGNTEAFF.

This sequence joins TRBV7-9 and TRBJ1-1; D is unresolved. Per the germline V gene, CDR1 is SEHNR and CDR2 is FQNEAQ (reference sequence). CDR3 length: 13 residues. The V gene lost 1 base and the J gene lost 5 bases, with 8 bases spanning the gap. The CDR3 here is CASSLERETEAFF. The CDR3 DNA reads TGTGCCAGCAGCTTAGAACGGGAAACTGAAGCTTTCTTT.

The sample holds a few counts of this clone. The rearrangement joins TRBV30 to TRBJ1-4, with D perhaps matching TRBD1 (6 bases). Looked up from germline, CDR1 is GTSNPN and CDR2 is SVGIG (reference sequence). The CDR3 runs to 17 residues. With 1 base removed from V and 0 bases from J, the gap between germline ends came to 15 bases. The DNA of the CDR3 is TGTGCCTGGAGTGCCACAAGGGGGATTGCAACTAATGAAAAACTGTTTTTT. This encodes CAWSATRGIATNEKLFF.

This clone was counted a few times. The J gene is TRBJ1-1, the V gene TRBV25-1, with 9 bases matching TRBD1. Germline trimming cut 6 bases from V and 1 base from J; bases unmatched to any gene: 0. CDR3 length: 13 residues. Germline V gene lookup returns CDR1 MGHDK and CDR2 SYGVNS. This CDR3 is CASRQGANTEAFF. The CDR3, as DNA: TGTGCCAGCAGACAGGGGGCGAACACTGAAGCTTTCTTT.

The chain uses TRBV15 and TRBJ2-7; D gene uncertain. CDR3 length: 12 residues. V lost 3 bases and J lost 3, with 6 bases in between. CDR1 is LNHNV and CDR2 is YYDKDF in the germline V gene (reference sequence). The CDR3 loop is CATSRVGYEQYF. For the CDR3, the DNA is TGTGCCACCAGCAGGGTCGGCTACGAGCAGTACTTC.

This sequence joins TRBV27 and TRBJ1-5; D not resolved. Per germline, CDR1 MNHEY and CDR2 SMNVEV (reference sequence). Trimming left V 2 bases short and J 3 bases short, with 8 bases between. The CDR3 is 14 amino acids. The CDR3 region has the DNA TGTGCCAGCAGTTTAAATATAAACAATCAGCCCCAGCATTTT. Its translation: CASSLNINNQPQHF.